This TCR beta chain was obtained from a study of T cell responses to AZD1222 COVID-19 vaccine. Overall study findings and caveats: Baseline antibody screening turned up just a handful of seropositive AZD1222 recipients. Mostly white British, mostly female donors; authors suggested clonal diversity may be underestimated. Close to half of all spike-specific TCRs reportedly target regions of the variants that are unmutated. Sampling that yielded the repertoires occurred only after the peak T cell response.

The CDR3 sequence is 17 residues long. On this clone: Its target is unknown.

Sequenced by immunoSEQ multiplex PCR; TCRdb stores in-frame clones only, minus some. The sample holds 140,000 to 150,000 clones, approximately 93% seen once. This clonotype originated in an adult who had recovered from COVID-19. Sequenced material: peripheral blood, taken after recovery from COVID-19. The V gene is TRBV21-1, the J gene TRBJ2-3; no check of the table's D call, TRBD2, against the DNA was made. TRBV21-1 is termed a pseudogene. Here the CDR3 DNA reads TGTGCCAGCACACGGACTATCTACAGGTTCAGGAAAGATACGCAGTATTTT. Translation gives CASTRTIYRFRKDTQYF.